Only a few counts were recorded for the clone carrying this TCR beta chain. Its antigen remains unidentified. The source of the sample is a study of T cell responses to AZD1222 COVID-19 vaccine. Across the study: Analysis merged second doses at about 4 or about 12 weeks.

V lost 4 bases and J lost 5; bases outside the gene matches: 8. The germline V gene has CDR1 SGHTS and CDR2 YDEGEE. This CDR3 region has 15 residues. Broader study findings: Donors were largely white British and mainly female; clonal diversity was possibly underestimated. Spike-specific TCR breadth and depth rose after two AZD1222 doses. Recipients of AZD1222 seropositive at baseline numbered only five or six.

Sequencing was performed with immunoSEQ multiplex PCR; in TCRdb, only in-frame clones are kept and a portion is missing. Found here are about 130,000 clones, about 89% of them singletons; the top ten hold approximately 6.8%. The clonotype was recovered from an adult in good health. The V and J genes are TRBV5-8 and TRBJ2-2; 7 bases are a match to TRBD1. Sequencing used peripheral blood, obtained on day 0 of AZD1222 vaccination. The CDR3: CASSHTVTGTGELFF. The CDR3 region has the DNA TGTGCCAGCAGCCATACAGTGACAGGGACCGGGGAGCTGTTTTTT. The complete variable domain, with remaining parts taken from reference TRBV5-8 and TRBJ2-2, reads EAGVTQSPTHLIKTRGQQATLRCSPISGHTSVYWYQQALGLGLQFLLWYDEGEERNRGNFPPRFSGRQFPNYSSELNVNALELEDSALYLCASSHTVTGTGELFFGEGSRLTVL.